Presented here are 8 T cell receptor beta chains from one specimen sequenced in a study of CD8 T cells in ankylosing spondylitis. TCRdb passed the 5' RACE reads through MiXCR, listing each CDR3 protein once. The sample includes some 270,000 distinct CDR3 sequences, roughly a third seen only once; the top ten take approximately 4.6%. Sample: blood, either unsorted or a sorted T cell fraction (not recorded which). These receptors were taken from a male donor with ankylosing spondylitis or in good health (not recorded which).

This chain connects TRBV7-9 to TRBJ2-1, with D unresolved. The ends were cut back, 5 bases at V and 0 bases at J, with 14 bases in the middle. Germline-derived CDR1 and CDR2 are SEHNR and FQNEAQ (reference sequence). This CDR3 contains 16 residues. The CDR3 sequence: CASSQWTPSSYNEQFF. In nucleotides, the CDR3 is TGTGCCAGCAGCCAGTGGACGCCTAGCTCCTACAATGAGCAGTTCTTC.

This clonotype showed up just a few times. The rearrangement uses TRBV20-1 and TRBJ1-3; 7 positions match TRBD1. CDR3 length equals 15 residues. Germline CDR1 DFQATT, CDR2 SNEGSKA (reference sequence). V lost 0 bases to trimming and J lost 2 bases; unmatched junction nucleotides: 4. CDR3 coding DNA: TGCAGTGCTAGAGATACAGGGGAACCTGGAAACACCATATATTTT. Its protein is CSARDTGEPGNTIYF.

In its sample, this clonotype was seen a few times. The chain has TRBV20-1 and TRBJ2-7; D may be TRBD2 (6 bases). V was cut by 4 bases and J by 2 bases, with 12 bases left in between. In germline, CDR1 is DFQATT, CDR2 SNEGSKA (reference sequence). This CDR3 contains 13 residues. CDR3 loop: CSATRDGAYEQYF. DNA of the CDR3: TGCAGTGCTACGCGGGACGGAGCCTACGAGCAGTACTTC.

Here the CDR3 DNA reads TGTGCCAGCAGTACAATCGACAGTTTGGGGACCTTC. Translated, it gives CASSTIDSLGTF. The chain is built from TRBV28 and TRBJ1-2; D is perhaps TRBD1 (5 bases). The V and J ends lost 5 bases and 14 bases respectively, with 18 bases between them. The CDR3 has 12 residues. Germline lookup yields CDR1 MDHEN and CDR2 SYDVKM.

V is TRBV20-1 and J is TRBJ2-7, with 7 bases lining up with TRBD1. Germline V lookup: CDR1 DFQATT, CDR2 SNEGSKA (reference sequence). V trimming: 6 bases; J trimming: 2 bases; junction bases outside the gene matches: 7. The CDR3 spans 13 residues. The CDR3 coding sequence is TGCAGTGCCGCTAAACAGGGGCCCTACGAGCAGTACTTC. Translated: CSAAKQGPYEQYF.

This clonotype was counted only a few times. V is TRBV29-1 and J is TRBJ2-7; D tentatively reads TRBD1 or TRBD2 (5 bases each). The V gene's germline CDR1 is SQVTM and CDR2 ANQGSEA. The CDR3 contains 13 residues. Trimming removed 4 bases at V and 4 bases at J, with 14 bases between. As DNA, the CDR3 is TGCAGCGTTGCGGGGCGCGCCGGGTACGAGCAGTACTTC. This codes for CSVAGRAGYEQYF.

CDR3 loop: CASSQGWSTEAFF. The CDR3 DNA is TGCGCCAGCAGCCAAGGGTGGAGCACTGAAGCTTTCTTT. The V gene is TRBV4-1, the J gene TRBJ1-1; D is unclear. The CDR3 is made up of 13 amino acids. Germline V gene lookup returns CDR1 MGHRA and CDR2 YSYEKL. V lost 1 base, J lost 4 bases, and 7 bases lay in between.

A few counts support this clonotype. CDR3 amino acids: CSATFPGSHRSYEQYF. CDR3 sequence (DNA): TGCAGTGCTACCTTTCCCGGGTCGCATCGCTCCTACGAGCAGTACTTC. This chain connects TRBV20-1 to TRBJ2-7; the D is unclear. Germline values: CDR1 DFQATT, CDR2 SNEGSKA (reference sequence). This CDR3 spans 16 amino acids. V lost 4 bases to trimming and J lost 0 bases, with 19 bases between them.